A single sample is the source of the 11 T cell receptor beta chains below, sequenced in a study of blood T cells in healthy people across ages. A J-beta primer mix and a sample-barcoded 5' primer were used in a second PCR of roughly 7 to 12 cycles. TCRdb re-called the 5' RACE reads with MiXCR, one entry per CDR3 protein. The table shows about 1.7 million distinct CDR3 sequences, with roughly 27% occurring only once. Sequenced sample: blood. All receptors derive from a woman under 40 in good health.

The rearrangement joins TRBV20-1 to TRBJ2-7; 8 bases fit TRBD1. CDR1 is DFQATT, CDR2 SNEGSKA, per germline (reference sequence). This CDR3 contains 14 residues. The V gene end was trimmed by 6 bases and the J gene end by 3 bases; junction bases not matched to a gene: 10. CDR3 bases: TGCAGTGCCACCGACAGGGGACTCGGCTACGAGCAGTACTTC. Protein: CSATDRGLGYEQYF.

The V and J genes are TRBV6-6 and TRBJ1-1; D possibly corresponds to TRBD1 (5 bases). Trimming took 2 bases from V and 7 from J, leaving 8 bases between them. CDR3 length: 12 amino acids. The germline V gene encodes CDR1 MNHNY and CDR2 SVGAGI (reference sequence). DNA for the CDR3: TGTGCCAGCAGTTACCTGCAGGGTGAAGCTTTCTTT. This sequence encodes CASSYLQGEAFF.

This clonotype was detected many times. The rearrangement joins TRBV20-1 to TRBJ2-7; D perhaps matches TRBD2 (6 bases). Trimming took 1 base from V and 4 from J, leaving 14 bases between them. The CDR3 has 14 residues. The germline V gene has CDR1 DFQATT and CDR2 SNEGSKA (reference sequence). The CDR3 is CSARGRRGSYEQYF. CDR3 sequence (DNA): TGCAGTGCTAGAGGGCGGCGGGGATCTTACGAGCAGTACTTC.

V is TRBV30 and J is TRBJ2-4; D remains ambiguous. The CDR3 loop spans 14 amino acids. Germline V CDR1 and CDR2: GTSNPN, SVGIG (reference sequence). The germline V and J ends were trimmed by 3 bases and 0 bases, with 9 bases remaining between them. Here the CDR3 DNA reads TGTGCCTGGAGCGCAGATTCAGCCAAAAACATTCAGTACTTC. It translates to CAWSADSAKNIQYF.

This clonotype has at least ten counts. V usage is TRBV20-1 and J usage is TRBJ2-1, with 10 bases fitting TRBD2. The germline gives CDR1 DFQATT, CDR2 SNEGSKA (reference sequence). CDR3 length equals 14 residues. V was clipped by 3 bases and J by 8 bases; unmatched bases: 7. The CDR3, as DNA: TGCAGTGCTAGCGCTAGCGGGAGTGGGGATGAGCAGTTCTTC. Residues: CSASASGSGDEQFF.

This clonotype appeared many times. V usage is TRBV10-3 and J usage is TRBJ2-7, with 10 bases aligning to TRBD1. J was trimmed by 5 bases and V by 5 bases; bases with no gene match: 6. Germline-derived CDR1 and CDR2 are ENHRY and SYGVKD. The CDR3 covers 14 residues. Here the CDR3 DNA reads TGTGCCATCAGTTTGACAGGGGGCGAGGACGAGCAGTACTTC. Translating gives CAISLTGGEDEQYF.

The V and J genes are TRBV5-1 and TRBJ2-6, with a possible D match to TRBD1 (6 bases). The CDR3 is 17 amino acids. Trimming left V 1 base short and J 0 bases short, with 11 bases between. In germline, CDR1 is SGHRS, CDR2 YFSETQ. CDR3 amino acids: CASSLSIQGSGANVLTF. The DNA for the CDR3 is TGCGCCAGCAGCTTGAGTATACAGGGCTCTGGGGCCAACGTCCTGACTTTC.

In the case of this clonotype: This may arise from a read error, as a much more abundant clone is one base away. This chain joins TRBV13 and TRBJ2-1, with D possibly TRBD1 on 7 matching bases. This CDR3 spans 16 amino acids. Trimming took off 4 bases at V and 10 bases at J, with 23 bases between the two ends. The germline CDR1 and CDR2 sequences are PRHDT and FYEKMQ (reference sequence). As DNA, the CDR3 is TGTGCCAGCAGCTCCACGAGGAGGGGGCTATCCTACGAGCAGTTCTTC. It translates to CASSSTRRGLSYEQFF.

Ten or more counts support this clonotype. J is TRBJ2-7 and V is TRBV20-1; D is perhaps TRBD2 (5 bases). The V end was cut by 5 bases, the J end by 6 bases, with 17 bases between. The CDR3 loop spans 13 amino acids. Germline CDR1 is DFQATT and CDR2 is SNEGSKA (reference sequence). CDR3 amino acids: CSAPVTARGEQYF. The CDR3 DNA reads TGCAGTGCTCCCGTGACTGCTCGGGGCGAGCAGTACTTC.

This clonotype came up a few times. The gene calls are TRBV25-1 and TRBJ2-1; no definite D call. With 1 base removed from V and 8 bases from J, the gap between germline ends came to 6 bases. Germline loops: CDR1 MGHDK, CDR2 SYGVNS. The CDR3 totals 12 residues. DNA of the CDR3: TGTGCCAGCAGTGAATCGATCGATGAGCAGTTCTTC. This sequence encodes CASSESIDEQFF.

The V and J genes are TRBV15 and TRBJ2-7; D is unclear. Germline assignment: CDR1 LNHNV and CDR2 YYDKDF (reference sequence). The ends were cut back, 5 bases at V and 4 bases at J, with 12 bases in the middle. The CDR3 is 13 amino acids. The CDR3 DNA sequence: TGTGCCACCAGCTCGCGCACCGGGTACGAGCAGTACTTC. As protein: CATSSRTGYEQYF.